The rows below give T cell receptor beta chains drawn from one sample of a study of T-cell reconstitution after alpha-beta-depleted transplantation in children. MiXCR, run by TCRdb on the PCR reads, gives a single entry per CDR3 protein. This sample has roughly 250,000 distinct CDR3 sequences; less than 9% occur once, and the top ten carry almost 6.5%. Source: PBMCs, mostly from graft donor cells, taken 180 days after TCRalphabeta/CD19-depleted stem cell transplant. These receptors came from a male patient younger than 18 who had a stem cell transplant for acute lymphoblastic leukemia, so the T cells may come from the graft donor. The conserved cysteine and the conserved F or W are not part of the CDR3 here. The order of the fields is J gene, V gene, D gene, CDR3 protein. The D gene is left open where the match is weak.

J gene: TRBJ2-5
V gene: TRBV6-5
D gene: TRBD1
CDR3 protein: ASRSTGAQETQY

J gene: TRBJ2-5
V gene: TRBV5-1
D gene: -
CDR3 protein: ASSSGEVETQY

J gene: TRBJ2-1
V gene: TRBV11-2
D gene: -
CDR3 protein: ASSLAPDSYNEQF

J gene: TRBJ2-6
V gene: TRBV9
D gene: TRBD1
CDR3 protein: ASSPVTGGFQNVLT

J gene: TRBJ2-3
V gene: TRBV11-2
D gene: -
CDR3 protein: ASSLKGDTQY

J gene: TRBJ2-7
V gene: TRBV28
D gene: TRBD1
CDR3 protein: ASSLDRVRVEQY

J gene: TRBJ2-3
V gene: TRBV22-1
D gene: -
CDR3 protein: TFCPRGAGASISTDTQY

J gene: TRBJ1-1
V gene: TRBV28
D gene: TRBD1
CDR3 protein: ASTPTGGHTEAF

J gene: TRBJ1-5
V gene: TRBV20-1
D gene: -
CDR3 protein: SARDIGSGNQPQH

J gene: TRBJ1-1
V gene: TRBV6-5
D gene: TRBD1
CDR3 protein: ASSYSRTGRTEAF

J gene: TRBJ2-7
V gene: TRBV7-2
D gene: TRBD1
CDR3 protein: ASSLTQGIYEQY

J gene: TRBJ2-5
V gene: TRBV12-3/TRBV12-4
D gene: TRBD1
CDR3 protein: ASTGQGAETQY

J gene: TRBJ1-6
V gene: TRBV7-3
D gene: TRBD1
CDR3 protein: ASSKTGGDYNSPLH

J gene: TRBJ1-1
V gene: TRBV4-1
D gene: -
CDR3 protein: ASSQDKNTEAF

J gene: TRBJ1-2
V gene: TRBV5-5
D gene: TRBD1
CDR3 protein: ASSRKTGPPYYGYT

J gene: TRBJ2-1
V gene: TRBV12-3/TRBV12-4
D gene: -
CDR3 protein: ASSLDPRALVRDNEQF

J gene: TRBJ2-1
V gene: TRBV29-1
D gene: -
CDR3 protein: SAQGGNEQF

J gene: TRBJ2-1
V gene: TRBV27
D gene: -
CDR3 protein: ASSFGAPGNEQF

J gene: TRBJ2-1
V gene: TRBV18
D gene: TRBD2
CDR3 protein: ASSPRTSGRANNEQF

J gene: TRBJ1-2
V gene: TRBV9
D gene: -
CDR3 protein: ASSVEEGPNYGYT

J gene: TRBJ1-2
V gene: TRBV5-1
D gene: -
CDR3 protein: ASSLRAVDGYT

J gene: TRBJ2-2
V gene: TRBV2
D gene: -
CDR3 protein: ASDTPGELF

J gene: TRBJ2-1
V gene: TRBV27
D gene: TRBD2
CDR3 protein: ASSLRRGGVAGGLLYNEQF

J gene: TRBJ2-1
V gene: TRBV25-1
D gene: -
CDR3 protein: ASGLGEQF

J gene: TRBJ2-4
V gene: TRBV4-3
D gene: -
CDR3 protein: ASSLTGTRAKNIQY

J gene: TRBJ2-7
V gene: TRBV7-9
D gene: TRBD1
CDR3 protein: ASRRDRGDPYEQY

J gene: TRBJ1-3
V gene: TRBV5-1
D gene: TRBD1
CDR3 protein: ASSPGTARGNTIY

J gene: TRBJ1-6
V gene: TRBV12-3/TRBV12-4
D gene: TRBD1
CDR3 protein: ASSPGQGSSPLH

J gene: TRBJ1-6
V gene: TRBV4-2
D gene: -
CDR3 protein: ASSQDLRRGYNSPLH

J gene: TRBJ2-7
V gene: TRBV20-1
D gene: -
CDR3 protein: SATRSGSYEQY

J gene: TRBJ2-7
V gene: TRBV12-3/TRBV12-4
D gene: TRBD2
CDR3 protein: ASSPGLALEQY

J gene: TRBJ1-5
V gene: TRBV20-1
D gene: TRBD1
CDR3 protein: SACPITGDIPRHPQH

J gene: TRBJ2-7
V gene: TRBV12-3/TRBV12-4
D gene: -
CDR3 protein: ASSLERDRSYEQY

J gene: TRBJ1-6
V gene: TRBV7-9
D gene: -
CDR3 protein: ASSKQSSYNSPLH

J gene: TRBJ1-5
V gene: TRBV19
D gene: -
CDR3 protein: ASSTAGHQPQH

J gene: TRBJ2-7
V gene: TRBV6-1
D gene: -
CDR3 protein: ASSDRISYEQY

J gene: TRBJ2-1
V gene: TRBV2
D gene: -
CDR3 protein: ATLTGSSYNEQF

J gene: TRBJ1-2
V gene: TRBV14
D gene: TRBD1
CDR3 protein: ASSRHLGQGPYGYT

J gene: TRBJ2-5
V gene: TRBV28
D gene: -
CDR3 protein: ASREQVHQETQY

J gene: TRBJ1-3
V gene: TRBV6-5
D gene: TRBD1
CDR3 protein: ASSTQQGASGNTIY

J gene: TRBJ1-3
V gene: TRBV5-4
D gene: -
CDR3 protein: ASSRRGGGNTIY

J gene: TRBJ2-1
V gene: TRBV10-3
D gene: -
CDR3 protein: AISESTGRSNEQF

J gene: TRBJ1-2
V gene: TRBV20-1
D gene: -
CDR3 protein: SARDLQSYT

J gene: TRBJ2-7
V gene: TRBV10-2
D gene: -
CDR3 protein: ASSELYEQY

J gene: TRBJ2-7
V gene: TRBV10-3
D gene: -
CDR3 protein: AISEEGPSYEQY

J gene: TRBJ2-3
V gene: TRBV19
D gene: TRBD2
CDR3 protein: ASSMGLAADTQY

J gene: TRBJ1-5
V gene: TRBV4-2
D gene: -
CDR3 protein: ASSSDGDRTQPQH

J gene: TRBJ2-3
V gene: TRBV3-1
D gene: -
CDR3 protein: ASSHAQSTDTQY

J gene: TRBJ2-6
V gene: TRBV12-3/TRBV12-4
D gene: TRBD1
CDR3 protein: ASTPGQHTGANVLT

J gene: TRBJ1-4
V gene: TRBV12-3/TRBV12-4
D gene: -
CDR3 protein: ASRGRIGTEKLF

J gene: TRBJ1-2
V gene: TRBV6-5
D gene: -
CDR3 protein: ASTPYSSNYGYT

J gene: TRBJ2-2
V gene: TRBV12-3/TRBV12-4
D gene: TRBD2
CDR3 protein: ASSPPGLADLTGELF

J gene: TRBJ2-2
V gene: TRBV10-3
D gene: TRBD2
CDR3 protein: AIKSGLAGVTGELF

J gene: TRBJ1-2
V gene: TRBV12-3/TRBV12-4
D gene: TRBD1
CDR3 protein: ASSRTGEAYGYT